Listed here are 27 T cell receptor beta chains from one sample, sequenced in a study of cytomegalovirus exposure and HLA in healthy donors (dated by TCRdb to about 2017). Libraries were built with the immunoSEQ multiplex PCR assay. For the multiplex PCR, a mixture combining 60 forward primers for TCR Vbeta segments and 13 reverse primers for TCR Jbeta segments was used. The table was pulled from immuneACCESS by TCRdb, which kept in-frame rearrangements only. Such tables lose some clones; where checked, under half of the loss comes from unresolved V genes, and the rest has no known cause. The sample profile shows more than 150,000 clones; more than 80% of them were found once. The ten biggest clones cover about 2.6% of the sample. The sequenced sample was PBMCs. Source of these receptors: a woman aged 50 to 60 in good health and CMV-seropositive.

This chain joins TRBV6-1 and TRBJ1-2, with 9 bases matching TRBD1. The V gene end was trimmed by 3 bases and the J gene end by 0 bases; junction bases not matched to a gene: 14. Germline-derived CDR1 and CDR2 are MNHNS and SASEGT. The CDR3 totals 19 residues. Here the CDR3 DNA reads TGTGCCAGCAGTGACCGGGACAGGGATTCTTTTGTGACTAACTATGGCTACACCTTC. Amino acid sequence: CASSDRDRDSFVTNYGYTF.

The CDR3 is CASSQTASKPEQYF. The CDR3 coding sequence is TGTGCCAGCAGCCAGACAGCATCAAAGCCCGAGCAGTACTTC. The rearrangement uses TRBV7-2 and TRBJ2-7, with D maybe TRBD1 (5 bases). The CDR3 has 14 residues. Trimming removed 5 bases at V and 6 bases at J, with 17 bases between. Germline V gene lookup returns CDR1 SGHTA and CDR2 FQGNSA.

The V gene is TRBV4-3, the J gene TRBJ2-7; 13 bases agree with TRBD2. This CDR3 is 16 amino acids long. V shed 5 bases, J shed 2 bases, and the junction held 6 bases outside the gene matches. Germline CDR1 LGHNA, CDR2 YSLEER. In DNA form, the CDR3 reads TGCGCCAGCAGCTTAGGACTAGCGGGGGCAACCTACGAGCAGTACTTC. Protein: CASSLGLAGATYEQYF.

This clone appeared once. The chain recombines TRBV4-1 with TRBJ2-1, with TRBD2 matching over 11 bases. The V gene's germline CDR1 is MGHRA and CDR2 YSYEKL. With 4 bases clipped from V and 0 bases from J, the junction kept 5 bases outside the gene matches. This CDR3 has 17 residues. CDR3 sequence (DNA): TGCGCCAGCAGCCTCTTAGCGGGGGGGAGCTCCTACAATGAGCAGTTCTTC. It encodes CASSLLAGGSSYNEQFF.

The chain recombines TRBV10-3 with TRBJ2-7, with 7 bases that match TRBD1. V dropped 2 bases and J dropped 2; count of bases not matched to a gene: 6. The germline gives CDR1 ENHRY, CDR2 SYGVKD. This CDR3 contains 15 residues. The CDR3 sequence: CAISEPAGGAYEQYF. The CDR3 region has the DNA TGTGCCATCAGTGAGCCGGCAGGGGGTGCCTACGAGCAGTACTTC.

The chain has TRBV5-1 and TRBJ1-2; the D gene is possibly TRBD1 (5 bases). The CDR3 loop spans 13 amino acids. Trimming took off 5 bases at V and 2 bases at J, with 10 bases between the two ends. The V gene's germline CDR1 is SGHRS and CDR2 YFSETQ. CDR3 coding DNA: TGCGCCAGCAGAAAGGACACCAACTATGGCTACACCTTC. Its protein product is CASRKDTNYGYTF.

This chain links TRBV7-9 with TRBJ1-4; TRBD1 agrees at 8 bases. In germline, CDR1 is SEHNR, CDR2 FQNEAQ (reference sequence). This CDR3 contains 16 residues. After removal of 1 base from V and 5 bases from J, the junction contained 6 bases not matched to a gene. The CDR3 loop reads CASSLVRDRKNEKLFF. The CDR3 DNA reads TGTGCCAGCAGCTTAGTACGGGACAGGAAGAATGAAAAACTGTTTTTT.

This sequence joins TRBV9 and TRBJ2-5, with no clear D. Per germline, CDR1 SGDLS and CDR2 YYNGEE. The V gene lost 0 bases and the J gene lost 0 bases, with 9 bases spanning the gap. The CDR3 loop spans 15 amino acids. Here the CDR3 DNA reads TGTGCCAGCAGCGTAGAAATCTCGTACCAAGAGACCCAGTACTTC. As protein: CASSVEISYQETQYF.

The chain joins TRBV4-2 to TRBJ2-7; D unresolved. With 0 bases removed from V and 5 bases from J, the gap between germline ends came to 8 bases. Germline CDR1 reads LGHNA; CDR2 reads YNFKEQ. This CDR3 is 13 amino acids long. DNA of the CDR3: TGTGCCAGCAGCCAAGATATTATCGACGAGCAGTACTTC. Its protein is CASSQDIIDEQYF.

The rearrangement joins TRBV16 to TRBJ2-7, with D possibly matching TRBD1 (6 bases). Germline CDR1 is KGHSY and CDR2 is FQNENV. The V end lost 4 bases, the J end lost 6 bases, and 13 bases lay between the germline ends. This CDR3 is 13 amino acids long. CDR3 sequence: CASSLHRELEQYF. Written as DNA, the CDR3 is TGTGCCAGCAGCCTCCACAGGGAGCTCGAGCAGTACTTC.

CDR3 DNA sequence: TGTGCCAGCACCATCCTCGGGACAGAGGGTGAAAAACTGTTTTTT. Protein: CASTILGTEGEKLFF. The chain is built from TRBV28 and TRBJ1-4; TRBD1 agrees at 7 bases. From germline, CDR1 is MDHEN and CDR2 SYDVKM. V was pared by 7 bases and J by 7 bases, with 12 bases of the junction left unmatched. The CDR3 contains 15 residues.

The chain couples TRBV27 to TRBJ1-4; possible D gene TRBD1, 6 bases. The V and J ends lost 3 bases and 7 bases respectively, with 9 bases between them. From germline, CDR1 is MNHEY and CDR2 SMNVEV (reference sequence). The CDR3 has 13 residues. In DNA form, the CDR3 reads TGTGCCAGCAGTTTGCGAGGGGGTGAAAAACTGTTTTTT. Its protein is CASSLRGGEKLFF.

This clone was seen once. The gene calls are TRBV7-8 and TRBJ2-3; TRBD2 matches at 10 bases. Germline V gene lookup returns CDR1 SGHVS and CDR2 FQNEAQ. This CDR3 is built from 17 residues. V shed 1 base and J 2 bases; nucleotides not matched to a gene: 6. The CDR3 loop reads CASSLVSGGFLTDTQYF. The DNA of the CDR3 is TGTGCCAGCAGCTTAGTTAGCGGGGGGTTCCTCACAGATACGCAGTATTTT.

CDR3 coding DNA: TGTGCCAGCTCGTCCGTTAGGGAGTCAGAAGCTTTCTTT. It is translated as CASSSVRESEAFF. V usage is TRBV18 and J usage is TRBJ1-1, with unresolved D. Germline values: CDR1 KGHSH, CDR2 LQKENI. The germline V and J ends were trimmed by 6 bases and 8 bases, with 16 bases remaining between them. The CDR3 is 13 amino acids.

This clone appeared a single time. V usage is TRBV7-3 and J usage is TRBJ1-2, with D possibly being TRBD1 (5 bases). The CDR3 consists of 14 residues. Germline V gene data show CDR1 as SGHTA and CDR2 as FQGTGA. The V gene lost 5 bases and the J gene lost 6 bases, with 16 bases spanning the gap. The CDR3 here is CASSPEPPGDGYTF. The CDR3 bases are TGTGCCAGCAGCCCTGAACCACCGGGGGATGGCTACACCTTC.

The rearrangement joins TRBV5-6 to TRBJ1-2, with 9 bases aligning to TRBD1. J was trimmed by 4 bases and V by 7 bases; bases with no gene match: 5. The CDR3 contains 13 residues. The germline V gene has CDR1 SGHDT and CDR2 YYEEEE. In nucleotides, the CDR3 is TGTGCCAGCTCTACAGGGGGCGCCTATGGCTACACCTTC. The encoded protein is CASSTGGAYGYTF.

This clone was seen a handful of times. This chain links TRBV4-2 with TRBJ2-3; 9 bases fit TRBD2. V lost 1 base and J lost 5; bases outside the gene matches: 7. CDR3 length: 16 residues. Germline-derived CDR1 and CDR2 are LGHNA and YNFKEQ. The CDR3 reads CASSQAGGGGEDTQYF. The CDR3 DNA reads as TGTGCCAGCAGCCAAGCGGGCGGGGGGGGAGAAGATACGCAGTATTTT.

J is TRBJ2-2 and V is TRBV6-5, with D tentatively TRBD2 (5 bases). Germline V gives CDR1 MNHEY, CDR2 SVGAGI. Trimming removed 6 bases at V and 6 bases at J, with 11 bases between. CDR3 length equals 13 residues. CDR3 protein: CASRVGVAGELFF. For the CDR3, the DNA is TGTGCCAGCAGGGTGGGAGTCGCCGGGGAGCTGTTTTTT.

The chain carries TRBV7-6 and TRBJ2-5; 8 bases match TRBD2. The J call may be faulty, since TRBJ2-7 better matches the DNA end. The CDR3 is made up of 16 amino acids. CDR1 is SGHVS, CDR2 FNYEAQ, per germline. The CDR3 is CASSRLAGGTSYEQYF. CDR3 DNA sequence: TGTGCCAGCAGCCGCTTGGCGGGGGGTACCTCCTACGAGCAGTACTTC.

The chain carries TRBV10-3 and TRBJ2-3; 7 nucleotides agree with TRBD2. Germline assignment: CDR1 ENHRY and CDR2 SYGVKD. The length of the CDR3 is 16 residues. The junction had 6 bases not matched to a gene; V was cut back by 2 bases and J by 1 base. CDR3 in amino acids: CAISEADRGGTDTQYF. CDR3 bases: TGTGCCATCAGTGAGGCAGACCGGGGGGGCACAGATACGCAGTATTTT.

To note about this clone: The junction departs from germline at one end; a sequencing error may be responsible. The chain has TRBV7-9 and TRBJ2-5, with D possibly being TRBD2 (6 bases). CDR1 is SEHNR and CDR2 is FQNEAQ in the germline V gene (reference sequence). This CDR3 comprises 13 residues. This CDR3 is CSSSLWGEETQYF. The CDR3 coding sequence is TGTTCCAGCAGCTTATGGGGGGAAGAGACCCAGTACTTC.

CDR3 sequence: CASSPGLAEETQYF. The DNA for the CDR3 is TGCGCCAGCAGCCCCGGACTAGCGGAAGAGACCCAGTACTTC. The V gene is TRBV4-3, the J gene TRBJ2-5, with TRBD2 matching 10 bases. The CDR3 is 14 residues long. V lost 4 bases to trimming and J lost 3 bases; unmatched junction nucleotides: 2. The germline V gene encodes CDR1 LGHNA and CDR2 YSLEER.

The chain couples TRBV7-2 to TRBJ1-2; tentative D call: TRBD1 (5 bases). V was pared by 4 bases and J by 8 bases, with 17 bases between. Germline V gives CDR1 SGHTA, CDR2 FQGNSA. The CDR3 has 14 amino acids. The CDR3 DNA is TGTGCCAGCAGCTCCCCCGGGTCCCAGGGCGGCTACACCTTC. Protein sequence: CASSSPGSQGGYTF. The complete variable domain, with remaining parts taken from reference TRBV7-2 and TRBJ1-2, reads GAGVSQSPSNKVTEKGKDVELRCDPISGHTALYWYRQSLGQGLEFLIYFQGNSAPDKSGLPSDRFSAERTGGSVSTLTIQRTQQEDSAVYLCASSSPGSQGGYTFGSGTRLTVV.

The J gene is TRBJ1-4, the V gene TRBV5-1; 9 bases match TRBD1. After removal of 2 bases from V and 6 bases from J, the junction contained 8 bases not matched to a gene. The CDR3 has 16 residues. CDR1 is SGHRS, CDR2 YFSETQ, per germline. CDR3 coding DNA: TGCGCCAGCAGCTTTACCGCGGGACAGGGTTATGAAAAACTGTTTTTT. It specifies CASSFTAGQGYEKLFF.

J is TRBJ1-2 and V is TRBV5-4, with D possibly matching TRBD1 (5 bases). The CDR3 length is 15 residues. V lost 4 bases, J lost 5 bases, and 18 bases lay in between. Looked up from germline, CDR1 is SGHNT and CDR2 is YYREEE (reference sequence). The CDR3 DNA reads TGTGCCAGCAGCCTCGCCGGGGGGGGAGGTTATGGCTACACCTTC. Residues: CASSLAGGGGYGYTF.

The V and J genes are TRBV11-2 and TRBJ2-5, with 12 bases fitting TRBD2. V trimming: 4 bases; J trimming: 1 base; junction bases outside the gene matches: 7. Germline lookup yields CDR1 SGHAT and CDR2 FQNNGV. The CDR3 covers 17 residues. The CDR3 reads CASSSSASGGAQETQYF. The DNA of the CDR3 is TGTGCCAGCAGCTCCTCCGCTAGCGGGGGGGCCCAAGAGACCCAGTACTTC.

In this sample, this clone turned up a few times. This chain uses TRBV28 with TRBJ2-1; 10 bases align to TRBD2. CDR1 is MDHEN and CDR2 is SYDVKM in the germline V gene. V gave up 2 bases and J gave up 6 bases; unmatched junction bases: 4. The CDR3 contains 15 residues. CDR3 region: CASSLEAGGLNEQFF. The CDR3 DNA is TGTGCCAGCAGTTTAGAAGCGGGGGGGCTCAATGAGCAGTTCTTC.